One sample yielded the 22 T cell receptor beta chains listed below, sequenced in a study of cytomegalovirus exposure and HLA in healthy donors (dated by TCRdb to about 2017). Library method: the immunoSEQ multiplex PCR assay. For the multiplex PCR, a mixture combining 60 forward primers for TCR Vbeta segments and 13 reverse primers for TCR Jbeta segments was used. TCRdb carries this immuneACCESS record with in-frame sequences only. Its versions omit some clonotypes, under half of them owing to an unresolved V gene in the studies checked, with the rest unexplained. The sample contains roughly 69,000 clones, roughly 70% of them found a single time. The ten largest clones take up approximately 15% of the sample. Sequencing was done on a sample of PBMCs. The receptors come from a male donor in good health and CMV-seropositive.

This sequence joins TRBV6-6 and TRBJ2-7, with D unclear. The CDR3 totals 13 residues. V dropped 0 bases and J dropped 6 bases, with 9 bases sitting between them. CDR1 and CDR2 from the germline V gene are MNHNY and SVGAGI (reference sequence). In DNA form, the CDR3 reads TGTGCCAGCAGTTACTCGTCCCGCGGCGAGCAGTACTTC. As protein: CASSYSSRGEQYF.

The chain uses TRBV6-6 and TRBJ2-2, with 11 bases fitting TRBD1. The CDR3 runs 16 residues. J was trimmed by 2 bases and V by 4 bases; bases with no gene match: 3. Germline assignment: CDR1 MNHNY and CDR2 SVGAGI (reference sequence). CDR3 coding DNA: TGTGCCAGCAGTTCACGGACAGGGGGCAACACCGGGGAGCTGTTTTTT. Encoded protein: CASSSRTGGNTGELFF.

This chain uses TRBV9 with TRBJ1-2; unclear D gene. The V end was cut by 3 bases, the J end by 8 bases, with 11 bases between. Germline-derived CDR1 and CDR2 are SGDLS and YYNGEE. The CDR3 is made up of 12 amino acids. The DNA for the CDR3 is TGTGCCAGCAGCGCCCTCTCCCAGGGCTACACCTTC. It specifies CASSALSQGYTF.

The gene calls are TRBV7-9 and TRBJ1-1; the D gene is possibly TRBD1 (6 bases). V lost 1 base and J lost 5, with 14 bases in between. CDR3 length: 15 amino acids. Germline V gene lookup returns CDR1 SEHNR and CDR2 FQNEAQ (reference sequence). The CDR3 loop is CASSLGIQGSTEAFF. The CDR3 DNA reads TGTGCCAGCAGCTTAGGTATTCAGGGGAGTACTGAAGCTTTCTTT.

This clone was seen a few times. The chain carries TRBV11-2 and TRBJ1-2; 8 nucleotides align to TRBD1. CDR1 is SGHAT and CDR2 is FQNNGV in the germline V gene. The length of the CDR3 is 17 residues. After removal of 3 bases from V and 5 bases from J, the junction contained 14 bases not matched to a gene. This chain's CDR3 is CASSLGTGGRDSYGYTF. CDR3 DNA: TGTGCCAGCAGCTTGGGGACAGGCGGGAGGGATAGTTATGGCTACACCTTC.

This chain's CDR3 is CASSYNAGGQETQYF. CDR3 nucleotide sequence: TGTGCCAGCAGTTACAATGCGGGCGGCCAAGAGACCCAGTACTTC. The J gene is TRBJ2-5, the V gene TRBV6-5; D may be TRBD2 (5 bases). This CDR3 comprises 15 residues. Germline-derived CDR1 and CDR2 are MNHEY and SVGAGI. The germline V and J ends were trimmed by 2 bases and 1 base, with 11 bases remaining between them.

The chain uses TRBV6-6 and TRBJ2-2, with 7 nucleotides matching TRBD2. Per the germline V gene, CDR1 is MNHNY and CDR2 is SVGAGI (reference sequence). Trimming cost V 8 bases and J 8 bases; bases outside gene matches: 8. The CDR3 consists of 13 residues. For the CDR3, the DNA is TGTGCCAGCTCTAGCGGCTGGGGGGGGGAGCTGTTTTTT. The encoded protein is CASSSGWGGELFF.

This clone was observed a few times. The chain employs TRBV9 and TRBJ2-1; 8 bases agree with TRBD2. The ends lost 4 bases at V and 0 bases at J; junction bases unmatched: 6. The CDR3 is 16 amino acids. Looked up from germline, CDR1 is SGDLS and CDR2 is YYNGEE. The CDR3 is CASSYRSGSSYNEQFF. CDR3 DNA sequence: TGTGCCAGCAGCTATAGAAGCGGGAGCTCCTACAATGAGCAGTTCTTC.

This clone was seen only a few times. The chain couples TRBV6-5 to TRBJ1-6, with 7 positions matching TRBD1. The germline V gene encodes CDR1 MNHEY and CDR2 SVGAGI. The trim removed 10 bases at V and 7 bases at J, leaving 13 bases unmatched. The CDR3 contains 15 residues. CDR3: CATERTGGWNSPLHF. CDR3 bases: TGTGCCACAGAGAGGACAGGCGGATGGAATTCACCCCTCCACTTT.

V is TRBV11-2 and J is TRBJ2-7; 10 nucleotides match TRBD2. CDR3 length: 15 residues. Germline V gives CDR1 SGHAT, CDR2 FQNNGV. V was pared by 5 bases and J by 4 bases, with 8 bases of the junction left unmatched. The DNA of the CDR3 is TGTGCCAGCAGCCTACTAGCGGGGATGACATACGAGCAGTACTTC. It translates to CASSLLAGMTYEQYF. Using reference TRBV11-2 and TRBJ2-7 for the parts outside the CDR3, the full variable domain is EAGVAQSPRYKIIEKRQSVAFWCNPISGHATLYWYQQILGQGPKLLIQFQNNGVVDDSQLPKDRFSAERLKGVDSTLKIQPAKLEDSAVYLCASSLLAGMTYEQYFGPGTRLTVT.

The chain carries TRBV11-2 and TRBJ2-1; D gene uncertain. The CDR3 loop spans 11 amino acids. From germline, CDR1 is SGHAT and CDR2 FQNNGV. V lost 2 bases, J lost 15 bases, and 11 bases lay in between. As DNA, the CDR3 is TGTGCCAGCAGCTTATTGACTCTTCCGTTCTTC. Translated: CASSLLTLPFF.

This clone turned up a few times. Here the CDR3 DNA reads TGTGCCAGCAGCTCTCGAGTGGTTCCTCAGGGTTCACCCCTCCACTTT. Translated, it gives CASSSRVVPQGSPLHF. The V gene is TRBV7-8, the J gene TRBJ1-6, with D tentatively TRBD1 (5 bases). Germline V gene sequence: CDR1 SGHVS, CDR2 FQNEAQ. The CDR3 runs to 16 residues. V lost 4 bases, J lost 9 bases, and 19 bases lay in between.

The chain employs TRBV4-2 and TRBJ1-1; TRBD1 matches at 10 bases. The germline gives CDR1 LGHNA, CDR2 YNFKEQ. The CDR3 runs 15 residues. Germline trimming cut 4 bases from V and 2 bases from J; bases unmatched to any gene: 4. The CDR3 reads CASSRRDRGNTEAFF. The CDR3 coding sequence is TGTGCCAGCAGCCGCCGGGACAGGGGAAACACTGAAGCTTTCTTT.

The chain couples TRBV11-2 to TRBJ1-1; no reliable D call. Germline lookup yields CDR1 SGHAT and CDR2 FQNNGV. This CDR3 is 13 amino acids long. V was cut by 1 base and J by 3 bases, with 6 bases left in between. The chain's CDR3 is CASSLVTDTEAFF. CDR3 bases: TGTGCCAGCAGCTTAGTAACAGACACTGAAGCTTTCTTT.

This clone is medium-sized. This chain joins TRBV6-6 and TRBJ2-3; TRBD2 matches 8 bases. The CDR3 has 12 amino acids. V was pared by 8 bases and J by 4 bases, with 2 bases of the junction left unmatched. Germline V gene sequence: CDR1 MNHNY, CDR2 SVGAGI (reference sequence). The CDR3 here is CASGREADTQYF. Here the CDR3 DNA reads TGTGCCAGCGGGCGGGAGGCAGATACGCAGTATTTT.

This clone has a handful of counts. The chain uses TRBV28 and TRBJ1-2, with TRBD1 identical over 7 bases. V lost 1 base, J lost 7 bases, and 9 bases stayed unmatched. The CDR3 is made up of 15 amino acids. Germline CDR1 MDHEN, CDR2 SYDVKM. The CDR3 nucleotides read TGTGCCAGCAGTTTATTGGCAGGGGGTCGTGTTGGCTACACCTTC. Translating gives CASSLLAGGRVGYTF.

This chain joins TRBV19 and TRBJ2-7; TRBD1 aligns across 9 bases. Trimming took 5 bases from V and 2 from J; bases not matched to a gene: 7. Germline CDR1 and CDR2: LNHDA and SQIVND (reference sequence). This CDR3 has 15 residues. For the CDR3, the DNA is TGTGCCAGTAGTGCATTACAGGGGGCGGCCTACGAGCAGTACTTC. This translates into CASSALQGAAYEQYF.

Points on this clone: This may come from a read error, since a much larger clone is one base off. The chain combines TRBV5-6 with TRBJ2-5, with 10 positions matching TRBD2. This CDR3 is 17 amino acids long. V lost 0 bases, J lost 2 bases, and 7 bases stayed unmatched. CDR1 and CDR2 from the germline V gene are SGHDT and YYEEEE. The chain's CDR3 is CASSLGVAGGRQETQYF. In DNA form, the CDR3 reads TGTGCCAGCAGCTTGGGGGTAGCGGGGGGAAGGCAAGAGACCCAGTACTTC.

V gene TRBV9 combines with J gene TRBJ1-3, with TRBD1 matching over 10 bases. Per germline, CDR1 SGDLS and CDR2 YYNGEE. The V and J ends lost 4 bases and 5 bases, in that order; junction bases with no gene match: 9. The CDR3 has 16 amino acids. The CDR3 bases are TGTGCCAGCAGCCCCCACGCGGGACAGGGGAGAAACACCATATATTTT. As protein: CASSPHAGQGRNTIYF.

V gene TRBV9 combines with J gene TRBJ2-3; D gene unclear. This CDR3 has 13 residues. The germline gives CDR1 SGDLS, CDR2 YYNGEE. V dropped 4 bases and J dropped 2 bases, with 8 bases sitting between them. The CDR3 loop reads CASSFQSTDTQYF. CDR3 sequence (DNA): TGTGCCAGCAGCTTCCAGTCCACAGATACGCAGTATTTT. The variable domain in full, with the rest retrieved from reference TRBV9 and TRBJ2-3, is DSGVTQTPKHLITATGQRVTLRCSPRSGDLSVYWYQQSLDQGLQFLIQYYNGEERAKGNILERFSAQQFPDLHSELNLSSLELGDSALYFCASSFQSTDTQYFGPGTRLTVL.

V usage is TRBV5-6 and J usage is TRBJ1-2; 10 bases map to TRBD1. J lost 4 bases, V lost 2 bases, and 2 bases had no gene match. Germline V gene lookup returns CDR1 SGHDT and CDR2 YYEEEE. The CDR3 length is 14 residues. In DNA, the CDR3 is TGTGCCAGCAGCTTCCGACAGGGGGCCTATGGCTACACCTTC. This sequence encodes CASSFRQGAYGYTF.

In nucleotides, the CDR3 is TGCGCCAGCAGTCCGGGACAGGGAAGTTCAGGGGAGCTGTTTTTT. Translating it yields CASSPGQGSSGELFF. The chain couples TRBV5-1 to TRBJ2-2; 9 bases map to TRBD1. Germline V lookup: CDR1 SGHRS, CDR2 YFSETQ. The CDR3 sequence is 15 residues long. V dropped 5 bases and J dropped 8; count of bases not matched to a gene: 10.